Below, 20 T cell receptor beta chains from the same sample are listed, as sequenced in a study of CD8+ T cells in alopecia areata. The sequencing template was cDNA reverse transcribed from extracted RNA. TCRdb's table, derived via immunoSEQ multiplex PCR, lists solely in-frame clones and lacks some. Among 200,000 to 250,000 clones listed, about three fifths were seen once. The sample's treatment: oral pan-JAK inhibitor, 5-10 mg twice daily. This material consisted of CD4+ T cells sorted from blood, taken at week 4, from a patient treated with tofacitinib. The receptor set was obtained from a human donor with alopecia areata.

V gene TRBV11-2 combines with J gene TRBJ2-5; tentatively, D is TRBD1 (6 bases). The germline V gene encodes CDR1 SGHAT and CDR2 FQNNGV. V was clipped by 2 bases and J by 5 bases, with 18 bases between them. The CDR3 has 16 amino acids. The CDR3: CASSLSATGIVETQYF. The CDR3 DNA reads as TGTGCCAGCAGCTTAAGCGCTACAGGGATCGTCGAGACCCAGTACTTC.

J is TRBJ1-6 and V is TRBV14; TRBD1 might be the D (5 bases). Trimming pared 4 bases from V and 10 bases from J, leaving 11 bases between. The CDR3 covers 13 residues. Germline V gene data show CDR1 as SGHDN and CDR2 as FVKESK. CDR3 DNA sequence: TGTGCCAGCAGCCGAGACAGAGGGTCACCCCTCCACTTT. Protein: CASSRDRGSPLHF.

The rearrangement links TRBV5-1 to TRBJ2-2; D is ambiguous. CDR1 and CDR2 from the germline V gene are SGHRS and YFSETQ. This CDR3 spans 13 amino acids. V lost 4 bases and J 0 bases, leaving 4 bases between the germline ends. The CDR3, as DNA: TGCGCCAGCAGCCTGGCGAACACCGGGGAGCTGTTTTTT. Its translation: CASSLANTGELFF.

J is TRBJ1-2 and V is TRBV9, with D perhaps matching TRBD1 (6 bases). V gave up 4 bases and J gave up 4 bases, with 17 bases separating them. Germline CDR1 and CDR2: SGDLS and YYNGEE. CDR3 length equals 15 residues. The CDR3 sequence: CASSQRTQDSYGYTF. CDR3 nucleotides: TGTGCCAGCAGCCAGCGGACCCAGGACAGCTATGGCTACACCTTC.

The V and J genes are TRBV5-6 and TRBJ2-1; D not resolved. Trimming pared 1 base from V and 16 bases from J, leaving 15 bases between. The V gene's germline CDR1 is SGHDT and CDR2 YYEEEE. This CDR3 has 12 residues. The CDR3 is CASSLNGREGFF. CDR3 nucleotides: TGTGCCAGCAGCTTGAATGGAAGGGAAGGTTTCTTC.

This clone has just one count. The chain has TRBV27 and TRBJ1-1; 7 bases match TRBD1. From germline, CDR1 is MNHEY and CDR2 SMNVEV (reference sequence). CDR3 length: 14 residues. V lost 3 bases and J lost 6; bases outside the gene matches: 7. DNA of the CDR3: TGTGCCAGCAGTTTGACAGGGACGAGCGCTGAAGCTTTCTTT. The encoded protein is CASSLTGTSAEAFF.

The chain employs TRBV30 and TRBJ1-1; 7 bases align to TRBD1. V was clipped by 8 bases and J by 8 bases; unmatched bases: 14. The CDR3 has 13 amino acids. Germline V gene sequence: CDR1 GTSNPN, CDR2 SVGIG (reference sequence). The CDR3 nucleotides read TGTGCCCGTCGGGACAGTTCCTTCGTGGAAGCTTTCTTT. Protein: CARRDSSFVEAFF. Together with reference TRBV30 and TRBJ1-1, the CDR3 gives the full variable domain: SQTIHQWPATLVQPVGSPLSLECTVEGTSNPNLYWYRQAAGRGLQLLFYSVGIGQISSEVPQNLSASRPQDRQFILSSKKLLLSDSGFYLCARRDSSFVEAFFGQGTRLTVV.

This chain connects TRBV5-4 to TRBJ2-2; D not resolved. Trimming stripped 0 bases from V and 6 bases from J, with 9 bases between. The CDR3 has 14 amino acids. Germline V gene sequence: CDR1 SGHNT, CDR2 YYREEE (reference sequence). The chain's CDR3 is CASSLDSLSGELFF. CDR3 coding DNA: TGTGCCAGCAGCTTGGATAGTTTGTCCGGGGAGCTGTTTTTT.

The J gene is TRBJ1-6, the V gene TRBV4-2; tentatively, D is TRBD1 (6 bases). CDR1 LGHNA and CDR2 YNFKEQ come from the germline V gene. The V and J ends lost 0 bases and 5 bases respectively, with 11 bases between them. This CDR3 has 16 residues. The CDR3 DNA is TGTGCCAGCAGCCAAGAACAGGGAGTGAATAATTCACCCCTCCACTTT. Its protein is CASSQEQGVNNSPLHF.

The chain is built from TRBV23-1 and TRBJ1-1; D perhaps matches TRBD1 (6 bases). TRBV23-1 is placed among ORFs of uncertain function. This CDR3 spans 12 amino acids. Deletions cut 0 bases from V and 10 bases from J, with 9 bases between. CDR3 amino acids: CASSQSQGSAFF. Here the CDR3 DNA reads TGCGCCAGCAGTCAATCCCAGGGGTCAGCTTTCTTT.

This chain uses TRBV27 with TRBJ1-6, with TRBD1 matching over 10 bases. The CDR3 runs 15 residues. Germline V lookup: CDR1 MNHEY, CDR2 SMNVEV (reference sequence). Trimming at V came to 6 bases and at J to 9 bases, leaving 8 bases not matched to a gene. The CDR3: CASSQVGQGFSPLHF. For the CDR3, the DNA is TGTGCCAGCAGCCAGGTGGGACAGGGGTTTTCACCCCTCCACTTT.

The rearrangement joins TRBV11-1 to TRBJ2-7; D possibly matches TRBD1 or TRBD2 (5 bases each). Trimming left V 5 bases short and J 9 bases short, with 17 bases between. CDR1 and CDR2 from the germline V gene are SGHAT and FQDESV (reference sequence). The CDR3 totals 13 residues. CDR3 amino acids: CASSQLVGEPQYF. CDR3 coding DNA: TGTGCCAGCAGCCAACTCGTGGGGGAGCCGCAGTACTTC.

This chain connects TRBV6-5 to TRBJ2-7; 10 bases match TRBD1. The germline V gene encodes CDR1 MNHEY and CDR2 SVGAGI. The CDR3 runs 15 residues. Unmatched junction bases numbered 8, after V lost 5 bases and J lost 4 bases. The CDR3 protein is CASSPEGTGEYEQYF. CDR3 in DNA: TGTGCCAGCAGTCCCGAAGGGACAGGGGAGTACGAGCAGTACTTC.

The chain joins TRBV5-1 to TRBJ2-7; 11 bases fit TRBD2. Losses at the gene ends were 4 bases for V and 3 bases for J; bases not matched to a gene: 6. Germline V gene data show CDR1 as SGHRS and CDR2 as YFSETQ. This CDR3 spans 15 amino acids. CDR3 nucleotides: TGCGCCAGCAGCGTTCTAGCGGGGGGCGACTACGAGCAGTACTTC. Protein product: CASSVLAGGDYEQYF.

A single count supports this clone. The chain joins TRBV5-1 to TRBJ2-3, with D tentatively TRBD2 (6 bases). There are 15 residues in the CDR3. The germline V gene has CDR1 SGHRS and CDR2 YFSETQ. Trimming pared 4 bases from V and 2 bases from J, leaving 14 bases between. The CDR3 loop is CASSRLAQDTDTQYF. CDR3 coding DNA: TGCGCCAGCAGCCGGCTAGCGCAAGACACAGATACGCAGTATTTT.

The V gene is TRBV25-1, the J gene TRBJ2-3, with D unresolved. Germline CDR1 MGHDK, CDR2 SYGVNS. V shed 2 bases and J shed 8 bases, with 5 bases lying between them. The CDR3 extends over 11 amino acids. CDR3 sequence (DNA): TGTGCCAGCAGTGAAATCGGTACGCAGTATTTT. It translates to CASSEIGTQYF.

This clone was picked up a small number of times. The chain has TRBV5-1 and TRBJ2-5, with D perhaps TRBD2 (7 bases). This CDR3 has 14 residues. V shed 4 bases and J shed 4 bases, with 14 bases lying between them. Germline V gene lookup returns CDR1 SGHRS and CDR2 YFSETQ. CDR3 DNA sequence: TGCGCCAGCAGCCCGGCCGGGGGGCGAGAGACCCAGTACTTC. It translates to CASSPAGGRETQYF.

The V and J genes are TRBV6-5 and TRBJ1-4; D ambiguous. The CDR3 sequence is 14 residues long. The germline V and J ends were trimmed by 4 bases and 10 bases, with 16 bases remaining between them. Germline V gives CDR1 MNHEY, CDR2 SVGAGI. CDR3 amino acids: CASSSLGEGGKLFF. CDR3 DNA: TGTGCCAGCAGTTCGCTTGGGGAGGGTGGAAAACTGTTTTTT.

This clone was seen only a few times. This sequence joins TRBV7-8 and TRBJ1-1, with 12 bases identical to TRBD1. V was clipped by 4 bases and J by 0 bases; unmatched bases: 6. Germline V gene lookup returns CDR1 SGHVS and CDR2 FQNEAQ. CDR3 length: 17 amino acids. The DNA of the CDR3 is TGTGCCAGCAGCTGGGACAGGGGGCCTTTGATGAACACTGAAGCTTTCTTT. It codes for CASSWDRGPLMNTEAFF.

The V and J genes are TRBV9 and TRBJ2-7, with unresolved D. The CDR3 has 15 amino acids. The germline CDR1 and CDR2 sequences are SGDLS and YYNGEE. V lost 4 bases and J lost 2, with 16 bases in between. CDR3 loop: CASSPPNGVAYEQYF. The CDR3 nucleotides read TGTGCCAGCAGCCCTCCCAACGGTGTGGCCTACGAGCAGTACTTC.